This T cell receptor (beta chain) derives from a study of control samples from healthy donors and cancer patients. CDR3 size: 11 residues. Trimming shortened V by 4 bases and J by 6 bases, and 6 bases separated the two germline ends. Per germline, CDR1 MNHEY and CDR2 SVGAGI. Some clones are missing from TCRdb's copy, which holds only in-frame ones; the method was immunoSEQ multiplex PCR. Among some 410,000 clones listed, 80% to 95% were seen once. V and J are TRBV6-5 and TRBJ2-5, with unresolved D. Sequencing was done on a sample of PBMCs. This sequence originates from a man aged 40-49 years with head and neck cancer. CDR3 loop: CASSSGQTQYF. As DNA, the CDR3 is TGTGCCAGCAGTTCTGGTCAGACCCAGTACTTC.